The clone carrying this TCR beta chain has a handful of counts. What it recognizes is unknown. The CDR3 spans 14 residues. The trim removed 1 base at V and 8 bases at J, leaving 5 bases unmatched. The germline CDR1 and CDR2 sequences are SGHRS and YFSETQ. These data originate in a study of blood T cells in healthy people across ages. Together with a sample-barcoded 5' primer, a J-beta primer mix was included in a second PCR lasting about 6 to 12 cycles. Carrying 12 random nucleotides, a template-switch adaptor labeled each individual cDNA molecule. Individual samples furnished no less than 2.5 million CDR3-containing paired-end reads apiece. In TCRdb, the 5' RACE reads were re-called with MiXCR into one record per CDR3 protein. The data show roughly 2 million distinct CDR3 sequences, 49% seen once. Study results and limitations: CMV status of donors was not determined, possibly confounding expanded clonotype changes. Samples with more naive T cells showed higher observed beta diversity.

Sequenced sample: blood. V gene TRBV5-1 combines with J gene TRBJ2-1; 8 nucleotides agree with TRBD2. The receptor was derived from a woman aged 40 to 50 in good health. The CDR3 here is CASSLTGGLHEQFF. The CDR3 DNA sequence: TGCGCCAGCAGCTTGACGGGGGGGCTTCATGAGCAGTTCTTC.